The 22 T cell receptor beta chains below were found in one sample sequenced in a study of blood T cell repertoires in COVID-19. Profiled with immunoSEQ multiplex PCR; TCRdb holds only in-frame clones, not every one. Among about 150,000 clones listed, 85% to 90% were seen once. Sequencing was carried out using peripheral blood. The receptors stem from a man in his forties or fifties with active COVID-19.

The genes are TRBV7-7 and TRBJ2-1, with TRBD1 matching over 8 bases. CDR3 length: 15 residues. The junction had 4 bases not matched to a gene; V was cut back by 5 bases and J by 1 base. Germline lookup yields CDR1 SSHAT and CDR2 FNYEAQ (reference sequence). Here the CDR3 DNA reads TGTGCCAGCAGCCCCCGGACAGGGTCCTACAATGAGCAGTTCTTC. Amino acids: CASSPRTGSYNEQFF.

The rearrangement links TRBV5-4 to TRBJ1-2; D might be TRBD1 (6 bases). This CDR3 region has 14 residues. Deletions cut 0 bases from V and 4 bases from J, with 10 bases between. Germline assignment: CDR1 SGHNT and CDR2 YYREEE (reference sequence). This CDR3 reads CASSLGTESYGYTF. In nucleotides, the CDR3 is TGTGCCAGCAGCTTGGGGACAGAGAGCTATGGCTACACCTTC. The full variable domain, in which reference TRBV5-4 and TRBJ1-2 provide the parts outside the CDR3, is ETGVTQSPTHLIKTRGQQVTLRCSSQSGHNTVSWYQQALGQGPQFIFQYYREEENGRGNFPPRFSGLQFPNYSSELNVNALELDDSALYLCASSLGTESYGYTFGSGTRLTVV.

This sequence joins TRBV19 and TRBJ1-1; 9 bases line up with TRBD1. After removal of 8 bases from V and 4 bases from J, the junction contained 2 bases not matched to a gene. The germline V gene encodes CDR1 LNHDA and CDR2 SQIVND (reference sequence). The CDR3 loop spans 12 amino acids. The CDR3 DNA reads as TGTGCCAGTCTGGACAGGGGCACTGAAGCTTTCTTT. Protein: CASLDRGTEAFF. The full variable domain, in which reference TRBV19 and TRBJ1-1 provide the parts outside the CDR3, is DGGITQSPKYLFRKEGQNVTLSCEQNLNHDAMYWYRQDPGQGLRLIYYSQIVNDFQKGDIAEGYSVSREKKESFPLTVTSAQKNPTAFYLCASLDRGTEAFFGQGTRLTVV.

The chain links TRBV30 to TRBJ1-2; D might be TRBD1 (6 bases). V was clipped by 4 bases and J by 4 bases, with 10 bases between them. This CDR3 is built from 12 residues. Germline CDR1 reads GTSNPN; CDR2 reads SVGIG (reference sequence). This chain's CDR3 is CAWTLGGYGYTF. The CDR3 nucleotides are TGTGCCTGGACCCTAGGGGGCTATGGCTACACCTTC.

The gene calls are TRBV9 and TRBJ2-1, with D possibly being TRBD1 (8 bases). V was clipped by 2 bases and J by 7 bases, with 19 bases between them. From germline, CDR1 is SGDLS and CDR2 YYNGEE. This CDR3 is built from 16 residues. CDR3 bases: TGTGCCAGCAGCGTCCGGGGGGACAGGACTGTTAATGAGCAGTTCTTC. Translating it yields CASSVRGDRTVNEQFF.

This clone was seen only a few times. This sequence joins TRBV28 and TRBJ1-4; 9 bases align to TRBD1. J was trimmed by 10 bases and V by 4 bases; bases with no gene match: 4. Germline V gene sequence: CDR1 MDHEN, CDR2 SYDVKM. CDR3 length: 13 residues. The CDR3 DNA sequence: TGTGCCAGCAGTTACAGGACAGGGGTAAAACTGTTTTTT. Translating gives CASSYRTGVKLFF.

J is TRBJ2-5 and V is TRBV7-6, with 7 bases that match TRBD2. There are 14 residues in the CDR3. Germline assignment: CDR1 SGHVS and CDR2 FNYEAQ. The trim removed 0 bases at V and 3 bases at J, leaving 1 base unmatched. CDR3 protein: CASSLAGTKETQYF. CDR3 nucleotide sequence: TGTGCCAGCAGCTTAGCCGGGACTAAAGAGACCCAGTACTTC.

The chain uses TRBV14 and TRBJ1-6; D might be TRBD1 (5 bases). Germline CDR1 reads SGHDN; CDR2 reads FVKESK. This CDR3 contains 15 residues. V gave up 4 bases and J gave up 9 bases, with 16 bases separating them. The CDR3 bases are TGTGCCAGCAGCCGAGAGGGGAGGAGGACTTCACCCCTCCACTTT. Translating gives CASSREGRRTSPLHF.

The rearrangement joins TRBV6-1 to TRBJ1-1, with 8 bases aligning to TRBD1. Looked up from germline, CDR1 is MNHNS and CDR2 is SASEGT. There are 13 residues in the CDR3. Trimming removed 3 bases from V and 6 bases from J; junction bases left unmatched: 3. The CDR3 DNA reads TGTGCCAGCAGTGAGACAGGGGTGGCTGAAGCTTTCTTT. This sequence encodes CASSETGVAEAFF.

The chain recombines TRBV5-1 with TRBJ2-4, with 9 bases identical to TRBD2. Germline values: CDR1 SGHRS, CDR2 YFSETQ. The V segment lost 3 bases and the J segment 8 bases; nucleotides outside the gene matches: 9. The CDR3 is made up of 15 amino acids. CDR3 nucleotide sequence: TGCGCCAGCAGCTCCACGCGGGGGGGCCGGGACATTCAGTACTTC. Translating it yields CASSSTRGGRDIQYF.

The chain employs TRBV9 and TRBJ2-7; weak D call: TRBD1 (6 bases). The germline CDR1 and CDR2 sequences are SGDLS and YYNGEE. Deletions cut 1 base from V and 2 bases from J, with 10 bases between. This CDR3 region has 14 residues. In DNA, the CDR3 is TGTGCCAGCAGCGTAACGGACAGCCCCTACGAGCAGTACTTC. Translated, it gives CASSVTDSPYEQYF.

J is TRBJ2-3 and V is TRBV19; a possible D gene is TRBD2 (7 bases). V was pared by 3 bases and J by 6 bases, with 13 bases between. The CDR3 loop spans 14 amino acids. Germline V gives CDR1 LNHDA, CDR2 SQIVND (reference sequence). CDR3 region: CASSIAGAEDTQYF. The CDR3 coding sequence is TGTGCCAGTAGTATTGCGGGGGCGGAGGATACGCAGTATTTT.

In the case of this clone: This sample also contains other DNA sequences that code for the same CDR3. The chain recombines TRBV11-1 with TRBJ2-7, with 7 positions matching TRBD1. V lost 5 bases to trimming and J lost 4 bases; unmatched junction nucleotides: 2. The germline gives CDR1 SGHAT, CDR2 FQDESV (reference sequence). This CDR3 region has 12 residues. The CDR3 is CASSPTGYEQYF. CDR3 coding DNA: TGTGCCAGCAGCCCGACAGGGTACGAGCAGTACTTC. The complete variable domain, with remaining parts taken from reference TRBV11-1 and TRBJ2-7, reads EAEVAQSPRYKITEKSQAVAFWCDPISGHATLYWYRQILGQGPELLVQFQDESVVDDSQLPKDRFSAERLKGVDSTLKIQPAELGDSAMYLCASSPTGYEQYFGPGTRLTVT.

This chain links TRBV5-1 with TRBJ2-5, with unresolved D. The CDR3 covers 14 residues. The germline CDR1 and CDR2 sequences are SGHRS and YFSETQ. Trimming took 0 bases from V and 4 from J, leaving 10 bases between them. The chain's CDR3 is CASSLVQRGETQYF. The CDR3 coding sequence is TGCGCCAGCAGCTTGGTTCAGAGAGGAGAGACCCAGTACTTC.

This clone was recorded once. This chain joins TRBV3-1 (or the pseudogene TRBV3-2) and TRBJ1-2, with D hard to call. The CDR3 covers 14 residues. Deletions cut 1 base from V and 1 base from J, with 7 bases between. CDR1 is LGHDT, CDR2 YNNKEL, per germline (reference sequence). The CDR3 protein is CASSQGAVNYGYTF. In nucleotides, the CDR3 is TGTGCCAGCAGCCAAGGAGCGGTTAACTATGGCTACACCTTC.

The chain combines TRBV5-6 with TRBJ2-7, with TRBD2 as a possible D gene (6 bases). Looked up from germline, CDR1 is SGHDT and CDR2 is YYEEEE. The V end lost 4 bases, the J end lost 4 bases, and 6 bases lay between the germline ends. This CDR3 is built from 11 residues. DNA for the CDR3: TGTGCCAGCAGCGGGGGGTACGAGCAGTACTTC. Translated, it gives CASSGGYEQYF.

The chain has TRBV20-1 and TRBJ2-7; D is possibly TRBD2 (5 bases). The CDR3 is 12 amino acids. The V end was cut by 3 bases, the J end by 2 bases, with 8 bases between. The V gene's germline CDR1 is DFQATT and CDR2 SNEGSKA (reference sequence). The CDR3 protein is CSASRETYEQYF. CDR3 in DNA: TGCAGTGCTAGTCGGGAAACCTACGAGCAGTACTTC.

This chain joins TRBV30 and TRBJ2-5; a weak D match, TRBD2 (6 bases). The germline CDR1 and CDR2 sequences are GTSNPN and SVGIG (reference sequence). This CDR3 region has 13 residues. Trimming took off 4 bases at V and 7 bases at J, with 16 bases between the two ends. CDR3 coding DNA: TGTGCCTGGAAGGCCCAGGACTACGCGACCCAGTACTTC. Translation gives CAWKAQDYATQYF.

Only one count was recorded for this clone. The rearrangement uses TRBV3-1 (or the pseudogene TRBV3-2) and TRBJ2-7; a weak D match, TRBD2 (7 bases). The V gene's germline CDR1 is LGHDT and CDR2 YNNKEL (reference sequence). The V end was cut by 3 bases, the J end by 2 bases, with 17 bases between. The length of the CDR3 is 16 residues. The CDR3 region has the DNA TGTGCCAGCAGCCACCCGGGGGGCAGTACCCCCTACGAGCAGTACTTC. Translating it yields CASSHPGGSTPYEQYF.

V and J are TRBV27 and TRBJ1-2; D is unresolved. The CDR3 runs to 16 residues. CDR1 is MNHEY, CDR2 SMNVEV, per germline (reference sequence). With 0 bases removed from V and 0 bases from J, the gap between germline ends came to 11 bases. CDR3 in amino acids: CASSLSSRRPNYGYTF. CDR3 coding DNA: TGTGCCAGCAGTTTATCGTCGCGGCGTCCTAACTATGGCTACACCTTC.

The V gene is TRBV25-1, the J gene TRBJ2-5; D might be TRBD1 (5 bases). The CDR3 extends over 14 amino acids. Trimming shortened V by 1 base and J by 1 base, and 7 bases separated the two germline ends. Germline V gives CDR1 MGHDK, CDR2 SYGVNS. CDR3 coding DNA: TGTGCCAGCAGTGAATCAGGGTCCCAAGAGACCCAGTACTTC. Its translation: CASSESGSQETQYF.

This chain uses TRBV30 with TRBJ2-1, with D maybe TRBD1 (5 bases). CDR1 is GTSNPN, CDR2 SVGIG, per germline (reference sequence). CDR3 size: 14 residues. Trimming pared 0 bases from V and 5 bases from J, leaving 11 bases between. The CDR3 protein is CAWSVKDTDNEQFF. In DNA form, the CDR3 reads TGTGCCTGGAGTGTTAAGGACACAGACAATGAGCAGTTCTTC.